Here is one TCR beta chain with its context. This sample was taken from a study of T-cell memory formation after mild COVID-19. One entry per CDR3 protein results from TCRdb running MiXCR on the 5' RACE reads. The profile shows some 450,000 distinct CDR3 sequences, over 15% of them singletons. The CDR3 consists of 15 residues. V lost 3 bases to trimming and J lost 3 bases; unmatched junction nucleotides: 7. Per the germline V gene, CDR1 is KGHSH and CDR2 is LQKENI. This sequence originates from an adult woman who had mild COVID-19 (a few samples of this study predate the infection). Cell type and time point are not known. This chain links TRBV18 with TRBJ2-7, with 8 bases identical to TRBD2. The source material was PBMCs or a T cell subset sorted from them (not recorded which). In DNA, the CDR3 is TGTGCCAGCTCACCCACTAGCGGAACTTTCTACGAGCAGTACTTC. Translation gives CASSPTSGTFYEQYF.